This record covers a single TCR beta chain. The authors' processing: Reference gene primer amplification yielded estimated nucleated cell counts. Clones were sequenced by immunoSEQ multiplex PCR, and TCRdb holds only the in-frame ones, with some missing. The DNA gave D and trimming, while V, J and clone size come from that table. This table has about 24,000 clones, roughly 90% appearing once. The entry originates in a study of blood T cell repertoires in COVID-19. Study details: Sites across the United States, Italy and Spain contributed samples from acute and convalescent COVID-19. PBMCs, B-cell-depleted T cells, or T cells were the source of the cDNA or gDNA that made up the material.

Germline V CDR1 and CDR2: SGDLS, YYNGEE. The ends lost 0 bases at V and 7 bases at J; junction bases unmatched: 6. The CDR3 length is 16 residues. This receptor was taken from a woman aged 70-85 years with active COVID-19. The J gene is TRBJ2-2, the V gene TRBV9; 10 nucleotides agree with TRBD2. Sequencing was performed on peripheral blood. The CDR3 nucleotides read TGTGCCAGCAGCGTAGAAGCGGGGGGGCCCCACGGGGAGCTGTTTTTT. Its translation: CASSVEAGGPHGELFF. The complete variable domain, with remaining parts taken from reference TRBV9 and TRBJ2-2, reads DSGVTQTPKHLITATGQRVTLRCSPRSGDLSVYWYQQSLDQGLQFLIQYYNGEERAKGNILERFSAQQFPDLHSELNLSSLELGDSALYFCASSVEAGGPHGELFFGEGSRLTVL.